This T cell receptor (beta chain) is from a study of T cells after yellow fever vaccination. Overall study results and limits: Subsequent booster samples again held most clones from primary vaccination (roughly 96% CD4, approximately 85% CD8).

Germline V gene data show CDR1 as MGHRA and CDR2 as YSYEKL. The V gene lost 0 bases and the J gene lost 3 bases, with 9 bases spanning the gap. The CDR3 totals 15 residues. This clonotype has only a few counts. Its antigen is unknown. Template-switching 5'RACE yielded the TCR cDNA; a universal primer site and UMIs were added in the process. TCRdb used MiXCR to reprocess the 5' RACE reads, holding one entry per CDR3 protein. The sample shows tens of thousands of distinct CDR3 sequences, 7.5% to 9% of them seen only once. The sequences come from CD8+ T cells sorted from PBMCs, collected on the day of the yellow fever booster vaccination. J is TRBJ2-4 and V is TRBV4-1; D not certain. This clonotype was sampled from a man aged 30 to 45 who received the YFV17D yellow fever vaccine. The DNA for the CDR3 is TGCGCCAGCAGCCAAGAGCCCCAATTCAAAAACATTCAGTACTTC. Translated, it gives CASSQEPQFKNIQYF.